One TCR beta chain is described in this entry. Its antigen specificity is not known. Base qualities are missing; no much larger clone stands one base away. The sample originates from a study of chronic HIV infection and antiretroviral therapy (dated by TCRdb to the mid-2010s). Library method: 5' RACE. The data were produced on an Illumina MiSeq. The raw public reads went through TCRdb reprocessing: fastp at Q25, MiXCR clone calling, in-frame beta chains kept. Each CDR3 protein appears once, grouped with its most common genes and DNA. The sample table lists some 43,000 distinct CDR3 sequences, 15% to 20% of them with a count of one. The ten largest account for 2.5% to 3% of the sample. This receptor was identified in an adult who had HIV and had not received antiretroviral therapy, or was an uninfected healthy control (not recorded which). Material for sequencing was peripheral blood.

CDR3 reads: CSVEKRLLYNEQFF. The DNA sequence reads TGCAGCGTTGAAAAGAGACTCCTATACAATGAGCAGTTCTTC. The receptor chain draws on TRBV29-1 and TRBJ2-1; too little of a D gene remains to name it. Trimming at the junction amounts to 2 bases on V and 4 bases on J, and the germline ends lie 12 bases apart. Its CDR3 holds 14 amino acids, cysteine through phenylalanine. Only CDR3 DNA remains: 42 bases, in frame from the first base. CDR1 and CDR2, looked up from the germline V gene, are SQVTM and ANQGSEA.